The 3 T cell receptor beta chains below all came from one sample that was sequenced in a study of identical twins. Via MiXCR, TCRdb re-called the 5' RACE reads, giving one row per CDR3 protein. The data hold some 1,600,000 distinct CDR3 sequences, with 25% to 35% observed a single time. Sequencing used cord blood. The receptors stem from a newborn girl in good health.

The rearrangement links TRBV28 to TRBJ2-1; possible D gene TRBD2, 6 bases. Germline CDR1 and CDR2: MDHEN and SYDVKM. This CDR3 has 15 amino acids. Trimming cost V 6 bases and J 5 bases, with 17 bases left between them. The DNA of the CDR3 is TGTGCCAGCAGCCACCGGACTAAGCCCAACAATGAGCAGTTCTTC. This encodes CASSHRTKPNNEQFF.

This rearrangement joins TRBV20-1 to TRBJ2-5, with D uncertain. This CDR3 spans 10 amino acids. Between the trimmed V and J ends, which lost 6 bases and 11 bases, there was a span of 13 bases. The germline V gene encodes CDR1 DFQATT and CDR2 SNEGSKA (reference sequence). The CDR3 reads CSADIVWQYF. DNA of the CDR3: TGCAGTGCCGACATCGTCTGGCAGTACTTC.

J is TRBJ2-1 and V is TRBV4-1; 9 bases agree with TRBD2. V trimming: 3 bases; J trimming: 7 bases; junction bases outside the gene matches: 4. CDR3 size: 14 residues. CDR1 MGHRA and CDR2 YSYEKL come from the germline V gene. The CDR3 loop is CASSQAGGFNEQFF. As DNA, the CDR3 is TGCGCCAGCAGCCAGGCGGGGGGGTTTAATGAGCAGTTCTTC.